Listed here are 32 T cell receptor beta chains from one sample, sequenced in a study of cytomegalovirus exposure and HLA in healthy donors. With 60 Vbeta and 13 Jbeta primers, the PCR was carried out. Method: immunoSEQ multiplex PCR; TCRdb's copy keeps in-frame clones and lacks some. The sample lists about 180,000 clones, around 80% occurring once. The sequencing sample was made of PBMCs. Receptors originate from a young woman in good health and CMV-seronegative.

This sequence joins TRBV6-5 and TRBJ1-1, with D maybe TRBD1 (6 bases). The CDR3 consists of 16 residues. The germline V gene has CDR1 MNHEY and CDR2 SVGAGI. V dropped 3 bases and J dropped 1 base, with 15 bases sitting between them. The CDR3 sequence: CASSYGQGIPNTEAFF. The CDR3 coding sequence is TGTGCCAGCAGTTATGGTCAGGGGATACCGAACACTGAAGCTTTCTTT.

This chain uses TRBV27 with TRBJ1-1; the match to TRBD1 covers 7 bases. The CDR3 extends over 13 amino acids. Germline trimming cut 8 bases from V and 0 bases from J; bases unmatched to any gene: 3. Germline V gene sequence: CDR1 MNHEY, CDR2 SMNVEV (reference sequence). The DNA of the CDR3 is TGTGCCAGCCGTCAGGGGGTGAACACTGAAGCTTTCTTT. Translation: CASRQGVNTEAFF.

The chain uses TRBV19 and TRBJ1-2, with a tentative D call TRBD1 (6 bases). V was cut by 6 bases and J by 4 bases, with 12 bases left in between. The CDR3 runs 13 residues. Germline V gene data show CDR1 as LNHDA and CDR2 as SQIVND (reference sequence). The CDR3 spells CASSFRGSYGYTF. The DNA of the CDR3 is TGTGCCAGTAGCTTCAGGGGAAGCTATGGCTACACCTTC. Looking up the rest from reference TRBV19 and TRBJ1-2 gives the full variable domain: DGGITQSPKYLFRKEGQNVTLSCEQNLNHDAMYWYRQDPGQGLRLIYYSQIVNDFQKGDIAEGYSVSREKKESFPLTVTSAQKNPTAFYLCASSFRGSYGYTFGSGTRLTVV.

The chain carries TRBV15 and TRBJ1-5; possibly TRBD1 for D (5 bases). Germline V gives CDR1 LNHNV, CDR2 YYDKDF (reference sequence). The CDR3 has 15 amino acids. V gave up 1 base and J gave up 5 bases, with 12 bases separating them. In nucleotides, the CDR3 is TGTGCCACCAGCAGAGGGCAGGGATTGCATCAGCCCCAGCATTTT. Protein: CATSRGQGLHQPQHF.

This sequence joins TRBV28 and TRBJ2-4; D gene ambiguous. Germline V gene data show CDR1 as MDHEN and CDR2 as SYDVKM. The CDR3 loop spans 19 amino acids. The V end was cut by 3 bases, the J end by 0 bases, with 21 bases between. The CDR3 here is CASSFSPVRRSLAKNIQYF. The DNA for the CDR3 is TGTGCCAGCAGTTTTTCTCCCGTACGTAGGAGTTTAGCCAAAAACATTCAGTACTTC.

The V and J genes are TRBV5-1 and TRBJ2-1; 9 bases map to TRBD2. CDR1 and CDR2 (germline): SGHRS, YFSETQ. This CDR3 comprises 16 residues. The ends lost 0 bases at V and 10 bases at J; junction bases unmatched: 11. This chain's CDR3 is CASSLGAGGGLNEQFF. The CDR3 coding sequence is TGCGCCAGCAGCTTGGGGGCGGGGGGGGGTTTGAACGAGCAGTTCTTC.

The V and J genes are TRBV5-5 and TRBJ1-1; the D gene is possibly TRBD1 (6 bases). V lost 4 bases and J lost 2, with 18 bases in between. This CDR3 is 16 amino acids long. Germline V gene sequence: CDR1 SGHKS, CDR2 YYEKEE (reference sequence). The CDR3 loop is CASSRTGLQDNTEAFF. The CDR3 DNA sequence: TGTGCCAGCAGCCGTACAGGGTTGCAGGATAACACTGAAGCTTTCTTT. Supplemented by reference TRBV5-5 and TRBJ1-1, the full variable domain reads DAGVTQSPTHLIKTRGQQVTLRCSPISGHKSVSWYQQVLGQGPQFIFQYYEKEERGRGNFPDRFSARQFPNYSSELNVNALLLGDSALYLCASSRTGLQDNTEAFFGQGTRLTVV.

The chain combines TRBV5-6 with TRBJ2-1; 7 nucleotides align to TRBD1. This CDR3 is built from 14 residues. The germline CDR1 and CDR2 sequences are SGHDT and YYEEEE. V trimming: 4 bases; J trimming: 3 bases; junction bases outside the gene matches: 4. The CDR3 sequence: CASSLRTGYNEQFF. The CDR3, as DNA: TGTGCCAGCAGCCTTCGGACAGGCTACAATGAGCAGTTCTTC.

The chain has TRBV6-1 and TRBJ2-7; 8 nucleotides align to TRBD1. With 6 bases clipped from V and 4 bases from J, the junction kept 8 bases outside the gene matches. Germline V gives CDR1 MNHNS, CDR2 SASEGT. The CDR3 is 14 amino acids. The CDR3 DNA sequence: TGTGCCAGCAGCAACACAGGGGGTTTATACGAGCAGTACTTC. It codes for CASSNTGGLYEQYF.

The V and J genes are TRBV30 and TRBJ2-5; TRBD2 matches 7 bases. This CDR3 is 16 amino acids long. Germline trimming cut 3 bases from V and 2 bases from J; bases unmatched to any gene: 12. Germline loops: CDR1 GTSNPN, CDR2 SVGIG (reference sequence). The CDR3 is CAWRWFGGGFQETQYF. CDR3 coding DNA: TGTGCCTGGAGATGGTTTGGGGGAGGGTTTCAAGAGACCCAGTACTTC.

The rearrangement joins TRBV6-1 to TRBJ2-3; D may be TRBD1 (5 bases). The CDR3 has 13 amino acids. Trimming left V 8 bases short and J 2 bases short, with 11 bases between. In germline, CDR1 is MNHNS, CDR2 SASEGT. The CDR3 region is CASGAVLTDTQYF. Here the CDR3 DNA reads TGTGCCAGCGGGGCCGTACTCACAGATACGCAGTATTTT.

The J gene is TRBJ2-2, the V gene TRBV6-1; D remains unclear. CDR1 MNHNS and CDR2 SASEGT come from the germline V gene. CDR3 length: 13 residues. V dropped 5 bases and J dropped 2 bases, with 6 bases sitting between them. CDR3 amino acids: CASSNGNTGELFF. The CDR3 bases are TGTGCCAGCAGTAACGGTAACACCGGGGAGCTGTTTTTT.

The J gene is TRBJ1-3, the V gene TRBV7-8, with 10 bases aligning to TRBD1. The germline gives CDR1 SGHVS, CDR2 FQNEAQ. V shed 4 bases and J 0 bases; nucleotides not matched to a gene: 6. CDR3 length equals 17 residues. Written as DNA, the CDR3 is TGTGCCAGCAGCTCCGGGACAGGGGCATTCTCTGGAAACACCATATATTTT. Its protein is CASSSGTGAFSGNTIYF.

This clone was seen a handful of times. V usage is TRBV11-2 and J usage is TRBJ1-2; tentatively, D is TRBD1 (6 bases). Trimming took off 5 bases at V and 5 bases at J, with 21 bases between the two ends. Germline CDR1 and CDR2: SGHAT and FQNNGV. The CDR3 extends over 16 amino acids. Here the CDR3 reads CASSGGGAEFYYGYTF. CDR3 nucleotides: TGTGCCAGCAGCGGCGGGGGGGCAGAGTTTTATTATGGCTACACCTTC.

The chain carries TRBV7-8 and TRBJ2-7; 9 nucleotides align to TRBD1. The V gene's germline CDR1 is SGHVS and CDR2 FQNEAQ. V gave up 5 bases and J gave up 4 bases; unmatched junction bases: 15. CDR3 length equals 17 residues. The CDR3 is CASSARTGVRLSYEQYF. The CDR3 region has the DNA TGTGCCAGCAGCGCCCGGACAGGGGTGCGGCTTTCGTACGAGCAGTACTTC.

This clone was counted a single time. This chain uses TRBV7-2 with TRBJ1-4, with D unclear. Germline loops: CDR1 SGHTA, CDR2 FQGNSA. This CDR3 is 16 amino acids long. V was trimmed by 2 bases and J by 4 bases, leaving 14 bases between them. The CDR3 protein is CASSLSARAYNEKLFF. In DNA form, the CDR3 reads TGTGCCAGCAGCTTAAGCGCCAGAGCTTATAATGAAAAACTGTTTTTT.

There are a few counts of this clone. The J gene is TRBJ1-1, the V gene TRBV14; D not certain. Germline values: CDR1 SGHDN, CDR2 FVKESK. The germline V and J ends were trimmed by 0 bases and 11 bases, with 16 bases remaining between them. The CDR3 spans 14 residues. CDR3 DNA sequence: TGTGCCAGCAGCCAAGATCCCGAGGGTCGTAGGGCTTTCTTT. Translated, it gives CASSQDPEGRRAFF. The full variable domain, completed using reference TRBV14 and TRBJ1-1, is EAGVTQFPSHSVIEKGQTVTLRCDPISGHDNLYWYRRVMGKEIKFLLHFVKESKQDESGMPNNRFLAERTGGTYSTLKVQPAELEDSGVYFCASSQDPEGRRAFFGQGTRLTVV.

The chain has TRBV27 and TRBJ1-6; TRBD1 is a possible D gene (5 bases). V lost 8 bases, J lost 6 bases, and 11 bases lay in between. This CDR3 is 13 amino acids long. Germline V gene data show CDR1 as MNHEY and CDR2 as SMNVEV (reference sequence). The CDR3, as DNA: TGTGCCAGCGCCTGGGGGGGTAATTCACCCCTCCACTTT. The encoded protein is CASAWGGNSPLHF.

The chain recombines TRBV28 with TRBJ1-1, with 9 bases lining up with TRBD1. The ends lost 4 bases at V and 11 bases at J; junction bases unmatched: 11. This CDR3 contains 14 residues. Germline CDR1 is MDHEN and CDR2 is SYDVKM. The CDR3, as DNA: TGTGCCAGCAGTTACGATACAGGGGGCGCAAGGGCTTTCTTT. Translation: CASSYDTGGARAFF. The full variable domain, rest sourced from reference TRBV28 and TRBJ1-1, is DVKVTQSSRYLVKRTGEKVFLECVQDMDHENMFWYRQDPGLGLRLIYFSYDVKMKEKGDIPEGYSVSREKKERFSLILESASTNQTSMYLCASSYDTGGARAFFGQGTRLTVV.

The CDR3 is CASSLGDRGLDEQFF. Written as DNA, the CDR3 is TGCGCCAGCAGCCTCGGGGACAGGGGGCTTGATGAGCAGTTCTTC. This rearrangement joins TRBV4-3 to TRBJ2-1; 12 nucleotides agree with TRBD1. Germline-derived CDR1 and CDR2 are LGHNA and YSLEER. The CDR3 has 15 amino acids. Trimming removed 4 bases from V and 8 bases from J; junction bases left unmatched: 6.

The chain recombines TRBV7-9 with TRBJ2-1; TRBD2 agrees at 11 bases. The CDR3 totals 15 residues. With V trimmed by 4 bases and J by 12 bases, 11 bases remained unmatched. Per the germline V gene, CDR1 is SEHNR and CDR2 is FQNEAQ (reference sequence). The CDR3 spells CASSSILAGVHGQFF. The CDR3 DNA reads TGTGCCAGCAGCTCCATACTAGCGGGGGTTCACGGGCAGTTCTTC.

The chain couples TRBV6-1 to TRBJ2-7; 7 positions match TRBD1. J lost 0 bases, V lost 11 bases, and 4 bases had no gene match. The length of the CDR3 is 12 residues. Germline assignment: CDR1 MNHNS and CDR2 SASEGT. The CDR3 protein is CAGRDSSYEQYF. The CDR3 DNA sequence: TGTGCCGGTAGGGACAGCTCCTACGAGCAGTACTTC.

The chain combines TRBV27 with TRBJ1-3; D call uncertain. Germline-derived CDR1 and CDR2 are MNHEY and SMNVEV (reference sequence). The CDR3 loop spans 13 amino acids. V was cut by 3 bases and J by 3 bases, with 6 bases left in between. The CDR3 bases are TGTGCCAGCAGTTTTAGTGTTGGAAACACCATATATTTT. It translates to CASSFSVGNTIYF.

CDR3 sequence reads: CASSVDVRRGNTEAFF. DNA for the CDR3: TGTGCCAGCAGCGTAGATGTTCGAAGGGGGAACACTGAAGCTTTCTTT. The chain joins TRBV9 to TRBJ1-1, with a possible D match to TRBD1 (5 bases). Trimming left V 0 bases short and J 1 base short, with 13 bases between. This CDR3 has 16 amino acids. CDR1 is SGDLS, CDR2 YYNGEE, per germline.

This sequence joins TRBV4-2 and TRBJ1-6; D perhaps matches TRBD1 (6 bases). Germline V gene data show CDR1 as LGHNA and CDR2 as YNFKEQ. The CDR3 runs 17 residues. V lost 4 bases and J lost 5, with 18 bases in between. This chain's CDR3 is CASSRWGGQKHNSPLHF. The DNA of the CDR3 is TGTGCCAGCAGCCGTTGGGGGGGCCAAAAACATAATTCACCCCTCCACTTT.

The chain joins TRBV5-5 to TRBJ1-2; no reliable D call. Trimming took off 0 bases at V and 4 bases at J, with 13 bases between the two ends. The CDR3 length is 15 residues. Germline V gene sequence: CDR1 SGHKS, CDR2 YYEKEE (reference sequence). DNA of the CDR3: TGTGCCAGCAGCTTGGAGAAAGCTACAGTCTATGGCTACACCTTC. This gives the protein CASSLEKATVYGYTF.

The V and J genes are TRBV5-1 and TRBJ2-5; 12 nucleotides match TRBD2. This CDR3 has 16 residues. V was pared by 4 bases and J by 5 bases, with 9 bases of the junction left unmatched. Germline CDR1 SGHRS, CDR2 YFSETQ. CDR3 nucleotides: TGCGCCAGCAGCGCCCATACTAGCGGGGGGTCGGAGACCCAGTACTTC. It specifies CASSAHTSGGSETQYF.

This clone came up a few times. The chain uses TRBV5-8 and TRBJ2-2; no clear D. The V and J ends lost 3 bases and 2 bases respectively, with 11 bases between them. Germline V gives CDR1 SGHTS, CDR2 YDEGEE. The CDR3 has 15 residues. In DNA form, the CDR3 reads TGTGCCAGCAGCTGGGCCGTGCGCAACACCGGGGAGCTGTTTTTT. Protein: CASSWAVRNTGELFF.

The chain combines TRBV7-3 with TRBJ2-3; 11 bases are a match to TRBD1. V gave up 4 bases and J gave up 6 bases; unmatched junction bases: 6. The CDR3 consists of 15 residues. Germline V gene sequence: CDR1 SGHTA, CDR2 FQGTGA. The CDR3 region is CASSSSWTGGDTQYF. The DNA of the CDR3 is TGTGCCAGCAGCTCGAGCTGGACAGGGGGCGATACGCAGTATTTT. Based on the CDR3 plus reference TRBV7-3 and TRBJ2-3, the full variable domain is GAGVSQTPSNKVTEKGKYVELRCDPISGHTALYWYRQSLGQGPEFLIYFQGTGAADDSGLPNDRFFAVRPEGSVSTLKIQRTERGDSAVYLCASSSSWTGGDTQYFGPGTRLTVL.

The chain links TRBV27 to TRBJ1-6; D gene uncertain. V shed 2 bases and J shed 5 bases, with 16 bases lying between them. Germline CDR1 is MNHEY and CDR2 is SMNVEV (reference sequence). The CDR3 runs 17 residues. CDR3 region: CASSLNRVMTDNSPLHF. CDR3 bases: TGTGCCAGCAGTTTAAATCGGGTTATGACCGATAATTCACCCCTCCACTTT.

The DNA for the CDR3 is TGTGCCAGCAGCTTAAGGGGGGGACTAGCGACGACAGATACGCAGTATTTT. Protein: CASSLRGGLATTDTQYF. The chain is built from TRBV11-2 and TRBJ2-3; 10 nucleotides line up with TRBD2. This CDR3 spans 17 amino acids. Germline V lookup: CDR1 SGHAT, CDR2 FQNNGV. With 2 bases clipped from V and 3 bases from J, the junction kept 8 bases outside the gene matches.

This clone appeared a single time. The chain has TRBV2 and TRBJ1-2; 8 bases align to TRBD1. With 3 bases clipped from V and 6 bases from J, the junction kept 3 bases outside the gene matches. The CDR3 extends over 13 amino acids. The germline CDR1 and CDR2 sequences are SNHLY and FYNNEI. Here the CDR3 DNA reads TGTGCCAGCAGTGAGAGGACAGGGAATGGCTACACCTTC. Its translation: CASSERTGNGYTF.